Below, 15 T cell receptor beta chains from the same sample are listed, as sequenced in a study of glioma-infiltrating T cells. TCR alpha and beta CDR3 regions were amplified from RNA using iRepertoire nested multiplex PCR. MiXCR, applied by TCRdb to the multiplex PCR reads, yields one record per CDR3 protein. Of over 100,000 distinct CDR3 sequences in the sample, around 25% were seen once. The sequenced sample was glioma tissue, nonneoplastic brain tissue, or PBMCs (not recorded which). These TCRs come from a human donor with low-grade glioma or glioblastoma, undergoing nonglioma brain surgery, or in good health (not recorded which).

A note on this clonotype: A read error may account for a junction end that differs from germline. CDR3 coding DNA: TGTGCAAGCAGTTACCTGGACACATACCTTTCGTCCCTCCACTTT. This gives the protein CASSYLDTYLSSLHF. This chain joins TRBV6-9 and TRBJ1-6; maybe TRBD1 (5 bases). This CDR3 region has 15 residues. Germline V gene lookup returns CDR1 MNHGY and CDR2 SVAAGI.

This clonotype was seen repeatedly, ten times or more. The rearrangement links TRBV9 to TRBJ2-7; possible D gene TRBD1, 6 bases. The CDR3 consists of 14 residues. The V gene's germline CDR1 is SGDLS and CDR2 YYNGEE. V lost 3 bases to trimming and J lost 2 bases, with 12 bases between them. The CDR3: CASSAQGTTYEQYF. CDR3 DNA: TGTGCCAGCAGCGCTCAGGGGACCACCTACGAGCAGTACTTC.

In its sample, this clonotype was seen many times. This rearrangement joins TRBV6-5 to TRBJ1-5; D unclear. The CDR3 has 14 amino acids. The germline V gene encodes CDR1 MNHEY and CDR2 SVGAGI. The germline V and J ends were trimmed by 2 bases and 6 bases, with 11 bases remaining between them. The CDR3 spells CASSYRGGGQPQHF. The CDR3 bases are TGTGCCAGCAGTTACCGGGGAGGCGGTCAGCCCCAGCATTTT.

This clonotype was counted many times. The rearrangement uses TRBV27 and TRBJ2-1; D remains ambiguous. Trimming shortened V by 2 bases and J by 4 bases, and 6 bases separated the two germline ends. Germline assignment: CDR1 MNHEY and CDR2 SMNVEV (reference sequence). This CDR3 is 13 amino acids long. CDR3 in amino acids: CASSLSLYNEQFF. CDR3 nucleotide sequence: TGTGCCAGCAGTTTAAGCCTTTACAATGAGCAGTTCTTC.

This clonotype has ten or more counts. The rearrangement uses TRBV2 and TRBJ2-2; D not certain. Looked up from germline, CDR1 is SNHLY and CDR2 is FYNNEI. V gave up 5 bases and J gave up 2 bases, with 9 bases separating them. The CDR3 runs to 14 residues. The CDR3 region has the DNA TGTGCCAGCAGTCGTTGGGCCAACACCGGGGAGCTGTTTTTT. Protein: CASSRWANTGELFF.

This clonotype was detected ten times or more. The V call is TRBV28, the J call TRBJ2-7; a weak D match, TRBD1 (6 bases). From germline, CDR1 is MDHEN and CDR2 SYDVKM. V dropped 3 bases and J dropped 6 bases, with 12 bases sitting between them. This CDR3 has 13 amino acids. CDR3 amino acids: CASSLDRDGEQYF. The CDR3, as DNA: TGTGCCAGCAGTTTGGACAGAGATGGCGAGCAGTACTTC.

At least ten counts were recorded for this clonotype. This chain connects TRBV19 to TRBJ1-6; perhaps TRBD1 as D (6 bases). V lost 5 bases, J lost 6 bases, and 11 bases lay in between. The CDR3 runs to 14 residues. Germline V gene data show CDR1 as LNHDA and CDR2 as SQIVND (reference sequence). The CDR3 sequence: CASSPGQPNSPLHF. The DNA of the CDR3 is TGTGCCAGTAGTCCAGGACAGCCTAATTCACCCCTCCACTTT. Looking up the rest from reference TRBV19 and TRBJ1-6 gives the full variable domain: DGGITQSPKYLFRKEGQNVTLSCEQNLNHDAMYWYRQDPGQGLRLIYYSQIVNDFQKGDIAEGYSVSREKKESFPLTVTSAQKNPTAFYLCASSPGQPNSPLHFGNGTRLTVT.

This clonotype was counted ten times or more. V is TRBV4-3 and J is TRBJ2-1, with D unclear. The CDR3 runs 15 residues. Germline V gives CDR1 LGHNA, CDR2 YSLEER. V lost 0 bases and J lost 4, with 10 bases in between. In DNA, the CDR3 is TGCGCCAGCAGCCAAGATCGTCAGAATTACAATGAGCAGTTCTTC. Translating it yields CASSQDRQNYNEQFF.

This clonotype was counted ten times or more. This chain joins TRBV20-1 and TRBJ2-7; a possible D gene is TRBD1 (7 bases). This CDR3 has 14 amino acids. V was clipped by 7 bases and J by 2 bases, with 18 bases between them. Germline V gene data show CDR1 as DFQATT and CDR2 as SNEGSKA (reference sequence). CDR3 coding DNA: TGCAGTGGACAGGGCCAGCGGGCTACCTACGAGCAGTACTTC. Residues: CSGQGQRATYEQYF.

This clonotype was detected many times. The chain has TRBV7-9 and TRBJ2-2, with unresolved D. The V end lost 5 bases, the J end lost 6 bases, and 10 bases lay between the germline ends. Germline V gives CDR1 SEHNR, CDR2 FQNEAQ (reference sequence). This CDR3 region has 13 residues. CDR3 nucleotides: TGTGCCAGCAGCCCCCCAGAGCCCGGGGAGCTGTTTTTT. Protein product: CASSPPEPGELFF.

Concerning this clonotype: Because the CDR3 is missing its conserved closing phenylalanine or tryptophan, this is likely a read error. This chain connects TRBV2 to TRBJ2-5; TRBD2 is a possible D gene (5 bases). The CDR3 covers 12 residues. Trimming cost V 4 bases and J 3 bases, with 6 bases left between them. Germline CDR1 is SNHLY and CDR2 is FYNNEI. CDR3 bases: TGTGCCAGCAGTGTGAGGGAAGAGACCCAGTACCGC. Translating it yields CASSVREETQYR.

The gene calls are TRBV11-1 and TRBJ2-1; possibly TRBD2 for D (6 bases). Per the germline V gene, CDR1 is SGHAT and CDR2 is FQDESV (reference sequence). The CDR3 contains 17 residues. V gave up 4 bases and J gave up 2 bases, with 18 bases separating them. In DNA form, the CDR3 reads TGTGCCAGCAGCTCTCCTTTGGTGCGGGACCCCTACAATGAGCAGTTCTTC. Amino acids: CASSSPLVRDPYNEQFF.

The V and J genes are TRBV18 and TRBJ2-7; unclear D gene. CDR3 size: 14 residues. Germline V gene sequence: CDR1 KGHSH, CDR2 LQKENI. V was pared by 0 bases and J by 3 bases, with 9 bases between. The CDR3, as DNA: TGTGCCAGCTCACCACCCGTAGACGGCTACGAGCAGTACTTC. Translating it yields CASSPPVDGYEQYF.

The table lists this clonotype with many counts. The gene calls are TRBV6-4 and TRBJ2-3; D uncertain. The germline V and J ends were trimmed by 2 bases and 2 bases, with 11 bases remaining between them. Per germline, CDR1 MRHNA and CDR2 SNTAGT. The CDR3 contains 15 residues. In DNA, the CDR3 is TGTGCCAGCAGTGACCAGGTTCCACACACAGATACGCAGTATTTT. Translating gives CASSDQVPHTDTQYF.

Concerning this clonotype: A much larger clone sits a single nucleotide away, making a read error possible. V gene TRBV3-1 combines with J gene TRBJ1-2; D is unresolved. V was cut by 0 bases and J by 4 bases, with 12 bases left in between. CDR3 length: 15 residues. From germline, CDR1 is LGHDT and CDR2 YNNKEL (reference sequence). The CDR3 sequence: CASSQESRLSYGYTF. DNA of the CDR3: TGTGCCAGCAGCCAAGAGAGCAGACTTAGCTATGGCTACACCTTC.